The 14 T cell receptor beta chains reported below all come from one sample, sequenced in a study of blood T cell repertoires in COVID-19. Using immunoSEQ multiplex PCR, the repertoire was profiled, and TCRdb retains in-frame clones only, with some absent. The table lists more than 200,000 clones, approximately 80% of them singletons, with about 4% in the top ten. The sequenced sample consisted of PBMCs or T cells enriched from blood (not recorded which). These receptors were collected from a man aged 30 to 45 with acute COVID-19.

The V gene is TRBV6-5, the J gene TRBJ1-1; possible D gene TRBD1, 6 bases. The germline V and J ends were trimmed by 6 bases and 0 bases, with 8 bases remaining between them. The CDR3 spans 13 residues. Germline-derived CDR1 and CDR2 are MNHEY and SVGAGI. Here the CDR3 reads CASRDSMNTEAFF. DNA of the CDR3: TGTGCCAGCAGGGACAGCATGAACACTGAAGCTTTCTTT.

This sequence joins TRBV30 and TRBJ1-5, with D maybe TRBD1 (6 bases). This CDR3 region has 13 residues. CDR1 and CDR2 from the germline V gene are GTSNPN and SVGIG (reference sequence). Trimming removed 7 bases from V and 4 bases from J, with 14 bases in between. The CDR3 DNA follows: TGTGCCTTGGACAGTGGACGTAATCAGCCCCAGCATTTT. Protein product: CALDSGRNQPQHF.

The CDR3 DNA sequence: TGTGCCAGCAGCTCCAGGAGGAGCACTGAAGCTTTCTTT. Translating gives CASSSRRSTEAFF. The rearrangement uses TRBV6-5 and TRBJ1-1; no definite D call. The V gene's germline CDR1 is MNHEY and CDR2 SVGAGI. Trimming took 6 bases from V and 4 from J, leaving 12 bases between them. CDR3 length: 13 amino acids.

This clone was detected only a few times. This chain links TRBV18 with TRBJ2-7; TRBD1 aligns across 9 bases. CDR1 KGHSH and CDR2 LQKENI come from the germline V gene. V dropped 3 bases and J dropped 6; count of bases not matched to a gene: 9. There are 15 residues in the CDR3. CDR3 sequence (DNA): TGTGCCAGCTCACCGACGGGACAGGGTACTTCCGAGCAGTACTTC. Translated, it gives CASSPTGQGTSEQYF. Full variable domain (missing parts from reference TRBV18 and TRBJ2-7): NAGVMQNPRHLVRRRGQEARLRCSPMKGHSHVYWYRQLPEEGLKFMVYLQKENIIDESGMPKERFSAEFPKEGPSILRIQQVVRGDSAAYFCASSPTGQGTSEQYFGPGTRLTVT.

The chain couples TRBV20-1 to TRBJ2-5, with a possible D match to TRBD1 (6 bases). The V end lost 3 bases, the J end lost 9 bases, and 11 bases lay between the germline ends. The CDR3 has 11 amino acids. Germline V gene sequence: CDR1 DFQATT, CDR2 SNEGSKA (reference sequence). The CDR3 DNA sequence: TGCAGTGCTAGGCCCCAGGGGTCCCAGTACTTC. Its protein is CSARPQGSQYF.

The chain recombines TRBV2 with TRBJ2-4; TRBD2 is a possible D gene (6 bases). With 2 bases removed from V and 2 bases from J, the gap between germline ends came to 10 bases. This CDR3 spans 15 amino acids. Germline V gives CDR1 SNHLY, CDR2 FYNNEI. In DNA form, the CDR3 reads TGTGCCAGCAGTGAATGGAGGGGCCCCAAAAACATTCAGTACTTC. Translation gives CASSEWRGPKNIQYF. The full variable domain, with the rest looked up from reference TRBV2 and TRBJ2-4, is EPEVTQTPSHQVTQMGQEVILRCVPISNHLYFYWYRQILGQKVEFLVSFYNNEISEKSEIFDDQFSVERPDGSNFTLKIRSTKLEDSAMYFCASSEWRGPKNIQYFGAGTRLSVL.

This sequence joins TRBV7-2 and TRBJ1-4; TRBD1 agrees at 11 bases. Germline V gene data show CDR1 as SGHTA and CDR2 as FQGNSA. CDR3 size: 17 residues. Germline trimming cut 2 bases from V and 2 bases from J; bases unmatched to any gene: 4. Here the CDR3 reads CASSLRTGGRTNEKLFF. The CDR3 DNA is TGTGCCAGCAGCTTAAGGACAGGGGGCAGGACTAATGAAAAACTGTTTTTT.

The chain links TRBV19 to TRBJ1-1; D uncertain. Germline V lookup: CDR1 LNHDA, CDR2 SQIVND (reference sequence). This CDR3 region has 14 residues. V lost 8 bases and J lost 4, with 17 bases in between. The CDR3 here is CASSPSGGGTEAFF. The CDR3, as DNA: TGTGCCAGTTCCCCGTCGGGTGGAGGCACTGAAGCTTTCTTT.

The V and J genes are TRBV9 and TRBJ2-3; no reliable D call. V dropped 4 bases and J dropped 4 bases, with 10 bases sitting between them. Germline CDR1 SGDLS, CDR2 YYNGEE. This CDR3 has 13 amino acids. The DNA of the CDR3 is TGTGCCAGCAGCCCGCCTATCTCAGATACGCAGTATTTT. Translation gives CASSPPISDTQYF.

The chain joins TRBV2 to TRBJ1-1; the D is unclear. V was trimmed by 2 bases and J by 3 bases, leaving 10 bases between them. CDR1 and CDR2 (germline): SNHLY, FYNNEI. The length of the CDR3 is 14 residues. DNA for the CDR3: TGTGCCAGCAGTGAATCTGGGAGGGACACTGAAGCTTTCTTT. It codes for CASSESGRDTEAFF.

V and J are TRBV18 and TRBJ1-1, with 9 bases aligning to TRBD1. J gave up 1 base and V 6 bases, and 6 bases lay outside the gene matches. This CDR3 spans 15 amino acids. Looked up from germline, CDR1 is KGHSH and CDR2 is LQKENI. CDR3 protein: CASSGQGMANTEAFF. The CDR3 DNA reads as TGTGCCAGCTCCGGACAGGGGATGGCGAACACTGAAGCTTTCTTT.

This clone occurred once. The chain employs TRBV6-2 or TRBV6-3 and TRBJ2-3; 16 bases are a match to TRBD2. CDR1 and CDR2 from the germline V gene are MNHEY and SVGEGT. With 3 bases clipped from V and 3 bases from J, the junction kept 9 bases outside the gene matches. The CDR3 has 19 amino acids. This CDR3 reads CASSYPLGLAGGLTDTQYF. In DNA form, the CDR3 reads TGTGCCAGCAGTTATCCTTTGGGACTAGCGGGGGGGTTGACAGATACGCAGTATTTT.

This clone has just a few counts. The chain is built from TRBV5-1 and TRBJ1-6; no firm D call. The CDR3 has 18 amino acids. Deletions cut 0 bases from V and 3 bases from J, with 16 bases between. The germline CDR1 and CDR2 sequences are SGHRS and YFSETQ. As DNA, the CDR3 is TGCGCCAGCAGCTTGGCTGGCGAACCGGGATACTATAATTCACCCCTCCACTTT. This codes for CASSLAGEPGYYNSPLHF.

This clone turned up a few times. The chain has TRBV12-3 or TRBV12-4 and TRBJ2-3; 7 bases align to TRBD2. The CDR3 is 13 amino acids. V lost 5 bases to trimming and J lost 7 bases; unmatched junction nucleotides: 6. CDR3 bases: TGTGCCAGCAGTCCCGTCGGGGGGTATACGCAGTATTTT. Translating it yields CASSPVGGYTQYF.